This TCR beta chain comes out of a study of blood T cell repertoires in COVID-19. Study-wide background: COVID-19 samples from acute and convalescent phases originated in the United States, Italy and Spain.

This CDR3 comprises 15 residues. The ends were cut back, 1 base at V and 4 bases at J, with 11 bases in the middle. CDR1 is KGHSH, CDR2 LQKENI, per germline. Authors' processing steps: Quantification of nucleated cells was approximated via reference gene primer amplification. The assay was immunoSEQ multiplex PCR, and TCRdb's table has in-frame clones only and misses some. V and J calls plus clone size are reproduced from that table; the DNA served to infer D and trimming. The sample contains about 110,000 clones, more than 70% of which appear only once. This receptor was taken from a man between 45 and 60 years old with active or convalescent COVID-19. The chain links TRBV18 to TRBJ2-1; D remains ambiguous. The specimen sequenced was peripheral blood. The CDR3 DNA follows: TGTGCCAGCTCACCACAGGAACAGATTTACAATGAGCAGTTCTTC. Protein sequence: CASSPQEQIYNEQFF.